This passage covers 21 T cell receptor beta chains from one sample sequenced in a study of CD8+ T cells in alopecia areata. Treatment indicated: oral pan-JAK inhibitor, 5-10 mg twice daily. Extraction of RNA preceded its reverse transcription into cDNA, which served as the sequencing template. Only in-frame clones appear in the TCRdb table, and some are missing; sequencing was by immunoSEQ multiplex PCR. The sample records over 250,000 clones, 45% to 70% being singletons. The starting material was CD4+ T cells sorted from blood, obtained at week 52, from a patient treated with tofacitinib. These receptors all come from a human donor with alopecia areata.

This clone was counted between two and nine times. The V call is TRBV10-2, the J call TRBJ2-5; D is perhaps TRBD2 (6 bases). Germline CDR1 is WSHSY and CDR2 is SAAADI. This CDR3 has 11 amino acids. Trimming pared 8 bases from V and 5 bases from J, leaving 9 bases between. The CDR3 DNA reads as TGCGCCAGCCATGGAGGGGAGACCCAGTACTTC. Residues: CASHGGETQYF.

The chain links TRBV6-5 to TRBJ2-3; D unresolved. Germline lookup yields CDR1 MNHEY and CDR2 SVGAGI. The CDR3 extends over 16 amino acids. Trimming shortened V by 4 bases and J by 5 bases, and 19 bases separated the two germline ends. The CDR3 DNA is TGTGCCAGCAGTTCCTCGGGTGGGTCGAGGAAAGATACGCAGTATTTT. This codes for CASSSSGGSRKDTQYF.

Worth noting for this clone: This specimen includes other DNA sequences encoding the same CDR3. The chain combines TRBV5-1 with TRBJ2-7, with 8 bases aligning to TRBD1. CDR1 is SGHRS and CDR2 is YFSETQ in the germline V gene. Unmatched junction bases numbered 7, after V lost 4 bases and J lost 1 base. The CDR3 consists of 15 residues. The CDR3 is CASSLGQGRSYEQYF. DNA of the CDR3: TGCGCCAGCAGCCTTGGACAGGGTAGGTCCTACGAGCAGTACTTC.

The rearrangement joins TRBV6-1 to TRBJ2-7, with a tentative D call TRBD2 (5 bases). Trimming left V 11 bases short and J 3 bases short, with 17 bases between. The CDR3 contains 13 residues. Germline loops: CDR1 MNHNS, CDR2 SASEGT. The CDR3 region is CASSGESFYEQYF. The CDR3 DNA sequence: TGTGCCTCCTCTGGGGAGAGCTTCTACGAGCAGTACTTC.

This clone occurred once. V and J are TRBV29-1 and TRBJ2-5; 7 bases line up with TRBD1. J was trimmed by 1 base and V by 6 bases; bases with no gene match: 8. CDR1 is SQVTM, CDR2 ANQGSEA, per germline. This CDR3 comprises 14 residues. The CDR3 sequence is CSVKKGTAQETQYF. The DNA for the CDR3 is TGCAGCGTGAAAAAGGGGACAGCCCAAGAGACCCAGTACTTC.

With respect to this clone: One end of the junction is discordant with germline, which a read error may explain. The chain uses TRBV7-7 and TRBJ2-2, with D perhaps matching TRBD1 (6 bases). The CDR3 has 14 residues. Germline CDR1 reads SSHAT; CDR2 reads FNYEAQ (reference sequence). CDR3 sequence reads: CASSPSQGTGELFF. CDR3 sequence (DNA): TGTGCTAGCAGCCCGTCACAGGGCACCGGGGAGCTGTTTTTT.

The sample holds a few counts of this clone. The chain employs TRBV2 and TRBJ1-2; 9 bases align to TRBD1. The CDR3 contains 14 residues. V lost 8 bases to trimming and J lost 8 bases; unmatched junction nucleotides: 12. Germline V gene lookup returns CDR1 SNHLY and CDR2 FYNNEI. This CDR3 reads CASVEQGALKGYTF. The CDR3 bases are TGTGCCAGCGTCGAACAGGGGGCTTTGAAGGGCTACACCTTC.

A word on this clone: This CDR3 is also generated by other DNA sequences in the sample. The V and J genes are TRBV30 and TRBJ1-5; D is undetermined. This CDR3 is built from 13 residues. V gave up 0 bases and J gave up 7 bases, with 10 bases separating them. The germline V gene has CDR1 GTSNPN and CDR2 SVGIG (reference sequence). The CDR3 DNA follows: TGTGCCTGGAGTGTACGTGGAGAACAGCCCCAGCATTTT. This translates into CAWSVRGEQPQHF. Looking up the rest from reference TRBV30 and TRBJ1-5 gives the full variable domain: SQTIHQWPATLVQPVGSPLSLECTVEGTSNPNLYWYRQAAGRGLQLLFYSVGIGQISSEVPQNLSASRPQDRQFILSSKKLLLSDSGFYLCAWSVRGEQPQHFGDGTRLSIL.

The CDR3 coding sequence is TGTGCCAGCAGCCCCCGGGACGGCCTTGAAGCTTTCTTT. As protein: CASSPRDGLEAFF. This sequence joins TRBV11-1 and TRBJ1-1; a weak D match, TRBD1 (5 bases). V was clipped by 5 bases and J by 7 bases, with 14 bases between them. Germline loops: CDR1 SGHAT, CDR2 FQDESV (reference sequence). This CDR3 spans 13 amino acids.

This clone was seen only a few times. The CDR3 loop reads CASSPPGGANVLTF. In DNA, the CDR3 is TGTGCCAGCTCACCACCGGGTGGGGCCAACGTCCTGACTTTC. V is TRBV18 and J is TRBJ2-6, with D unclear. Between the trimmed V and J ends, which lost 0 bases and 3 bases, there was a span of 3 bases. The CDR3 is 14 residues long. The V gene's germline CDR1 is KGHSH and CDR2 LQKENI.

The rearrangement uses TRBV18 and TRBJ1-5; D is possibly TRBD1 (5 bases). CDR1 is KGHSH and CDR2 is LQKENI in the germline V gene. Between the trimmed V and J ends, which lost 5 bases and 0 bases, there was a span of 8 bases. The CDR3 has 14 residues. The CDR3 spells CASSSGDSNQPQHF. CDR3 coding DNA: TGTGCCAGCTCATCGGGGGATAGCAATCAGCCCCAGCATTTT.

This clone was detected only once. The chain is built from TRBV14 and TRBJ1-2; no clear D gene. Trimming cost V 3 bases and J 2 bases, with 4 bases left between them. CDR1 is SGHDN, CDR2 FVKESK, per germline. The CDR3 totals 12 residues. The CDR3 is CASSQGNYGYTF. CDR3 in DNA: TGTGCCAGCAGCCAGGGGAACTATGGCTACACCTTC.

The chain couples TRBV30 to TRBJ1-4, with D hard to call. V lost 3 bases to trimming and J lost 4 bases, with 6 bases between them. The V gene's germline CDR1 is GTSNPN and CDR2 SVGIG (reference sequence). The CDR3 consists of 12 residues. CDR3 in amino acids: CAWRSYNEKLFF. The CDR3 DNA sequence: TGTGCCTGGAGGAGTTATAATGAAAAACTGTTTTTT.

This clone was detected a few times. The chain uses TRBV29-1 and TRBJ2-3; tentatively, D is TRBD2 (5 bases). The V end was cut by 1 base, the J end by 5 bases, with 13 bases between. The CDR3 is made up of 14 amino acids. Germline V gene sequence: CDR1 SQVTM, CDR2 ANQGSEA. The DNA of the CDR3 is TGCAGCGTTGAAGGTGGGCTAGCAGGAGATACGCAGTATTTT. Its protein product is CSVEGGLAGDTQYF.

The chain has TRBV15 and TRBJ2-3; 8 bases align to TRBD1. Germline trimming cut 5 bases from V and 5 bases from J; bases unmatched to any gene: 6. Germline CDR1 reads LNHNV; CDR2 reads YYDKDF (reference sequence). CDR3 size: 14 residues. The CDR3 DNA reads as TGTGCCACCAGCCAGCAGGGGGCTGGAGATACGCAGTATTTT. Protein: CATSQQGAGDTQYF.

The chain couples TRBV30 to TRBJ1-1, with D unresolved. Germline values: CDR1 GTSNPN, CDR2 SVGIG (reference sequence). Deletions cut 0 bases from V and 5 bases from J, with 13 bases between. The CDR3 runs to 14 residues. CDR3 protein: CAWSVQTKWTEAFF. The CDR3 bases are TGTGCCTGGAGTGTACAGACCAAGTGGACTGAAGCTTTCTTT.

The CDR3 is CASSLMGLGDNEQFF. The DNA for the CDR3 is TGCGCCAGCAGCTTGATGGGGCTAGGGGACAATGAGCAGTTCTTC. The chain has TRBV5-1 and TRBJ2-1; a possible D gene is TRBD1 (5 bases). Trimming stripped 1 base from V and 5 bases from J, with 13 bases between. CDR3 length: 15 residues. Germline lookup yields CDR1 SGHRS and CDR2 YFSETQ.

The chain carries TRBV9 and TRBJ2-3, with D perhaps TRBD2 (5 bases). Germline lookup yields CDR1 SGDLS and CDR2 YYNGEE. This CDR3 contains 16 residues. Trimming removed 0 bases at V and 2 bases at J, with 13 bases between. Here the CDR3 DNA reads TGTGCCAGCAGCGTAGAGGGTAGCGTGATCACAGATACGCAGTATTTT. Translating gives CASSVEGSVITDTQYF.

CDR3 nucleotide sequence: TGTGCCTGGTCGGGGAGGGTTTCGGCAAACACCATATATTTT. Encoded protein: CAWSGRVSANTIYF. This chain connects TRBV30 to TRBJ1-3; D is unclear. The germline V and J ends were trimmed by 5 bases and 6 bases, with 17 bases remaining between them. CDR3 length equals 14 residues. Germline V gene data show CDR1 as GTSNPN and CDR2 as SVGIG (reference sequence). The full variable domain, completed using reference TRBV30 and TRBJ1-3, is SQTIHQWPATLVQPVGSPLSLECTVEGTSNPNLYWYRQAAGRGLQLLFYSVGIGQISSEVPQNLSASRPQDRQFILSSKKLLLSDSGFYLCAWSGRVSANTIYFGEGSWLTVV.

This clone came up many times. V usage is TRBV5-6 and J usage is TRBJ2-2; weak D call: TRBD1 (6 bases). V was cut by 4 bases and J by 3 bases, with 16 bases left in between. Germline values: CDR1 SGHDT, CDR2 YYEEEE. The CDR3 covers 16 residues. CDR3 coding DNA: TGTGCCAGCAGCCCCCTTGACAGGTCGTACACCGGGGAGCTGTTTTTT. Amino acids: CASSPLDRSYTGELFF.

This rearrangement joins TRBV29-1 to TRBJ2-7; 9 bases are shared with TRBD1. CDR1 and CDR2 from the germline V gene are SQVTM and ANQGSEA. V gave up 5 bases and J gave up 3 bases; unmatched junction bases: 5. This CDR3 has 13 residues. The CDR3 DNA reads as TGCAGCGTTTCGAGGACAGGGGTCTACGAGCAGTACTTC. It is translated as CSVSRTGVYEQYF.